This T cell receptor (beta chain) was documented in a study of T cells after yellow fever vaccination. Study-wide background: Fractions of limited cellularity were prepared by means of SMART-Seq v4 Ultra Low Input.

Notes on the study in general: The secondary T-cell response peaked on day 5, not day 15, but was weaker. Reappearing after the booster were most of the clones from primary vaccination (roughly 96% CD4, 85% to 90% CD8).

TCRdb re-analysed the 5' RACE reads in MiXCR, keeping a single row per CDR3 protein. This sample has under 600,000 distinct CDR3 sequences, with 21% found just once. In regard to this clonotype: The target antigen is unknown.

There are 12 residues in the CDR3. V lost 4 bases, J lost 3 bases, and 6 bases lay in between. CDR1 is SEHNR and CDR2 is FQNEAQ in the germline V gene (reference sequence). This chain connects TRBV7-9 to TRBJ1-1; D unclear. This receptor was obtained from a young man who received the YFV17D yellow fever vaccine. The sequenced sample was PBMCs, obtained about 21 days after the first yellow fever vaccination. Written as DNA, the CDR3 is TGTGCCAGCAGCTATGACGACACTGAAGCTTTCTTT. It encodes CASSYDDTEAFF. Based on the CDR3 plus reference TRBV7-9 and TRBJ1-1, the full variable domain is DTGVSQNPRHKITKRGQNVTFRCDPISEHNRLYWYRQTLGQGPEFLTYFQNEAQLEKSRLLSDRFSAERPKGSFSTLEIQRTEQGDSAMYLCASSYDDTEAFFGQGTRLTVV.